This TCR beta chain was found in a study of blood T cell repertoires in COVID-19. Study information: COVID-19 samples collected from the United States, Italy and Spain covered acute and convalescent phases.

In its sample, this clone was seen once. Germline CDR1 and CDR2: SEHNR and FQNEAQ (reference sequence). The CDR3 is made up of 16 amino acids. The ends lost 4 bases at V and 8 bases at J; junction bases unmatched: 14. Only in-frame clones appear in the TCRdb table, and some are missing; sequencing was by immunoSEQ multiplex PCR. The sample holds 250,000 to 300,000 clones, around 85% seen once. This receptor was obtained from a woman aged 25 to 45 with COVID-19, enrolled during active disease. The rearrangement uses TRBV7-9 and TRBJ1-2, with 9 positions matching TRBD1. The source material was peripheral blood. The CDR3 DNA is TGTGCCAGCAGCTCCACAAGAAGGACAGGGGTAAGAGGCTACACCTTC. This encodes CASSSTRRTGVRGYTF.